This record concerns one T cell receptor beta chain sequence. This specimen belongs to a study of blood T cell repertoires in COVID-19. Study overall: The United States, Italy and Spain provided the acute and convalescent COVID-19 samples. T cells, B-cell-depleted T cells, or PBMCs provided the cDNA or gDNA that served as material.

How the authors handled the data: Amplified reference gene primers provided the basis for estimating nucleated cell counts. This table comes from immunoSEQ multiplex PCR, and its TCRdb copy is limited to in-frame clones, with some not included. V, J and clone size are those of that table, while D and trimming were read from the DNA. The sample lists under 100,000 clones, about 80% occurring once. CDR1 and CDR2 from the germline V gene are KGHSH and LQKENI. The CDR3 is 16 residues long. V shed 6 bases and J shed 4 bases, with 19 bases lying between them. The specimen sequenced was peripheral blood. The rearrangement links TRBV18 to TRBJ2-1; D unresolved. The receptor was isolated from a woman aged 40-49 years with active or convalescent COVID-19. CDR3 in DNA: TGTGCCAGCTCCCGGAGCACCTTAGGAGCGTACAATGAGCAGTTCTTC. As protein: CASSRSTLGAYNEQFF.